Listed below are T cell receptor beta chains from one sample, sequenced in a study of blood T cells in healthy people across ages. One entry per CDR3 protein, called by TCRdb with MiXCR from the 5' RACE reads. The table includes about 780,000 distinct CDR3 sequences, around 45% detected once. Sequencing was done on a sample of blood. The source is an elderly man in good health. CDR3s include the opening cysteine and the closing phenylalanine or tryptophan. The D gene is left open where the match is weak. Size tells how often a clone was seen (once, few, many) or the class of an expanded clone, and some rows leave it out.

j_call v_call d_call clone_size cdr3_aa cdr3_nt
TRBJ2-1 TRBV29-1 TRBD2 few CSAGGTSARDEQFF TGCAGCGCCGGCGGGACTAGCGCTAGGGATGAGCAGTTCTTC
TRBJ2-7 TRBV5-1 TRBD1 NA CASSLDRTGGGEQYF TGCGCCAGCAGCTTGGACAGGACAGGGGGGGGCGAGCAGTACTTC
TRBJ2-7 TRBV12-3/TRBV12-4 NA NA CASSTSSEYEQYF TGTGCCAGCAGTACAAGTTCAGAATACGAGCAGTACTTC
TRBJ2-2 TRBV20-1 TRBD1 NA CSATTDRGANTGELFF TGCAGTGCTACGACCGACAGGGGGGCGAACACCGGGGAGCTGTTTTTT
TRBJ2-7 TRBV28 NA NA CASSRLRSTYEQYF TGTGCCAGCAGTCGACTACGCTCAACCTACGAGCAGTACTTC
TRBJ2-7 TRBV20-1 TRBD1 NA CSTNRQGVAYEQYF TGCAGTACGAATAGACAGGGAGTAGCCTACGAGCAGTACTTC
TRBJ1-4 TRBV20-1 TRBD1 few CSAKPLQGAHEKLFF TGCAGTGCGAAACCCTTACAGGGGGCCCATGAAAAACTGTTTTTT
TRBJ2-1 TRBV6-6 NA NA CASSGDPFNEQFF TGTGCCAGCAGTGGGGACCCCTTCAATGAGCAGTTCTTC
TRBJ1-2 TRBV6-5 NA NA CASSYGTSGYTF TGTGCCAGCAGTTACGGAACGTCGGGCTACACCTTC
TRBJ2-5 TRBV14 TRBD2 NA CASSQDQWLAGRAQYF TGTGCCAGCAGCCAAGATCAGTGGCTAGCGGGAAGGGCCCAGTACTTC
TRBJ2-1 TRBV29-1 TRBD2 NA CSVEGGRAGYNEQFF TGCAGCGTTGAAGGGGGGAGGGCCGGCTACAATGAGCAGTTCTTC
TRBJ1-2 TRBV5-1 NA NA CASSLVSGENYGYTF TGCGCCAGCAGCTTGGTGTCAGGGGAGAACTATGGCTACACCTTC
TRBJ2-1 TRBV9 NA once CASSVQGGRNYNEQFF TGTGCCAGCAGCGTACAGGGTGGGAGAAACTACAATGAGCAGTTCTTC
TRBJ1-2 TRBV9 NA NA CASSVYSGAGYTF TGTGCCAGCAGCGTATACTCAGGAGCTGGCTACACCTTC
TRBJ2-5 TRBV10-3 NA once CAISESEVFEQYF TGTGCCATCAGTGAGTCGGAAGTCTTTGAGCAGTACTTC
TRBJ1-6 TRBV10-3 NA many CAISELNDSPLHF TGTGCCATCAGTGAACTTAATGATTCACCCCTCCACTTT
TRBJ2-7 TRBV3-1 NA NA CASSQIREHYEQYF TGTGCCAGCAGCCAAATCCGGGAGCACTACGAGCAGTACTTC
TRBJ2-2 TRBV4-2 NA NA CASSQVGTSNTGELFF TGTGCCAGCAGCCAAGTAGGGACGTCGAACACCGGGGAGCTGTTTTTT
TRBJ2-1 TRBV2 TRBD2 few CASNSGTSGRSGQFF TGTGCCAGCAACTCGGGGACTAGCGGGAGATCGGGGCAGTTCTTC
TRBJ2-3 TRBV4-1 TRBD2 NA CASSQGGAGGGTDTQYF TGCGCCAGCAGCCAAGGGGGAGCGGGAGGAGGTACAGATACGCAGTATTTT
TRBJ2-7 TRBV20-1 NA NA CSARSERVAYEQYF TGCAGTGCTAGATCCGAGCGGGTGGCCTACGAGCAGTACTTC
TRBJ1-1 TRBV12-3/TRBV12-4 NA NA CASSYRENTEAFF TGTGCCAGCAGTTACAGGGAGAACACTGAAGCTTTCTTT
TRBJ1-2 TRBV7-2 TRBD1 NA CASSPSPDRGLNYGYTF TGTGCCAGCAGCCCCAGCCCGGACAGGGGGCTTAACTATGGCTACACCTTC
TRBJ2-1 TRBV5-1 TRBD2 NA CASSLLRPSGRNEQFF TGCGCCAGCAGCCTACTTCGGCCTAGCGGGAGGAATGAGCAGTTCTTC
TRBJ1-4 TRBV27 NA NA CALNYRDSTNEKLFF TGTGCCTTAAACTACCGGGACTCCACTAATGAAAAACTGTTTTTT
TRBJ1-2 TRBV7-8 NA many CASSSLGYGYTF TGTGCCAGCAGCTCCCTAGGCTATGGCTACACCTTC
TRBJ2-7 TRBV7-2 TRBD2 NA CASSPRRVAGVYEQYF TGTGCCAGCAGCCCCCGAAGGGTAGCGGGAGTTTACGAGCAGTACTTC
TRBJ2-1 TRBV29-1 NA NA CSASQGVSRGNEQFF TGCAGCGCCAGTCAGGGAGTCTCTCGGGGAAATGAGCAGTTCTTC
TRBJ2-3 TRBV3-1 TRBD2 NA CASSQLAGGEADTQYF TGTGCCAGCAGCCAACTAGCGGGGGGGGAAGCAGATACGCAGTATTTT
TRBJ2-3 TRBV27 NA many CASSLGASTTDTQYF TGTGCCAGCAGTTTAGGGGCTAGCACCACAGATACGCAGTATTTT
TRBJ2-3 TRBV5-1 TRBD1 NA CASSWAAGGLTDTQYF TGCGCCAGCAGCTGGGCGGCAGGGGGCTTGACAGATACGCAGTATTTT
TRBJ2-7 TRBV15 NA few CATSRPLSRDKPNEQYF TGTGCCACCAGCAGACCTCTATCCCGGGACAAACCCAATGAGCAGTACTTC
TRBJ2-1 TRBV6-5 TRBD1 NA CASSYPGGQGGSYNEQFF TGTGCCAGCAGTTACCCCGGGGGACAGGGGGGCTCCTACAATGAGCAGTTCTTC
TRBJ1-2 TRBV3-1 NA NA CASSRRGSSANYGYTF TGTGCCAGCAGCCGTAGGGGGAGTTCAGCCAACTATGGCTACACCTTC
TRBJ2-5 TRBV9 TRBD2 NA CASSVEAGAVEQYF TGTGCCAGCAGCGTAGAAGCGGGAGCTGTGGAGCAGTACTTC
TRBJ1-6 TRBV12-3/TRBV12-4 NA NA CASSGVRHSPLHF TGTGCCAGCTCCGGGGTTAGGCATTCACCCCTCCACTTT
TRBJ2-1 TRBV5-1 TRBD2 NA CASSLDGGALNEQFF TGCGCCAGCAGCTTGGACGGGGGGGCCTTAAATGAGCAGTTCTTC
TRBJ2-5 TRBV7-2 NA few CASSLRTGYPHF TGTGCCAGCAGCTTACGGACTGGCTATCCTCACTTC
TRBJ2-7 TRBV7-2 NA many CASSPGAGEQYF TGTGCCAGCAGCCCGGGGGCGGGCGAGCAGTACTTC
TRBJ2-3 TRBV15 TRBD2 NA CATSRGLAVDTQYF TGTGCCACCAGCAGGGGACTAGCGGTAGATACGCAGTATTTT
TRBJ1-2 TRBV30 NA NA CAWSVPPIGAHGYTF TGTGCCTGGAGTGTACCCCCAATTGGGGCACATGGCTACACCTTC
TRBJ2-1 TRBV19 NA many CASSIGQGGNNEQFF TGTGCCAGTAGTATCGGGCAGGGGGGGAACAATGAGCAGTTCTTC
TRBJ1-6 TRBV18 NA NA CASSPFAGASSSPPHF TGTGCCAGCTCACCATTTGCGGGGGCAAGCTCTTCACCCCCCCACTTT
TRBJ2-7 TRBV6-5 NA NA CASSRGVEQYF TGTGCCAGCAGCCGTGGGGTCGAGCAGTACTTC
TRBJ2-1 TRBV20-1 TRBD2 few CSARGREGYNEQFF TGCAGTGCTAGAGGGCGGGAGGGCTACAATGAGCAGTTCTTC
TRBJ2-3 TRBV7-2 NA few CASSYKWGDTQYF TGTGCCAGCAGCTACAAGTGGGGAGATACGCAGTATTTT
TRBJ2-1 TRBV29-1 TRBD2 NA CSVVVTGTRNNEQFF TGCAGCGTTGTCGTCACGGGGACTAGAAACAATGAGCAGTTCTTC
TRBJ1-4 TRBV5-1 NA NA CASSKGSANEKLFF TGCGCCAGCAGCAAGGGATCTGCTAATGAAAAACTGTTTTTT
TRBJ2-7 TRBV6-4 NA NA CASSDAGLNSYEQYF TGTGCCAGCAGTGACGCGGGACTGAACTCCTACGAGCAGTACTTC
TRBJ2-7 TRBV5-1 NA many CASNVEGQGEQYF TGCGCCAGCAACGTGGAGGGCCAGGGCGAGCAGTACTTC
TRBJ2-7 TRBV21-1 NA NA CASNPTSGRPYEQYF TGTGCCAGCAACCCGACTAGCGGGAGACCTTACGAGCAGTACTTC
TRBJ2-5 TRBV4-1 TRBD2 NA CASSQDSSRGSGNEQYF TGCGCCAGCAGCCAAGATAGCAGTCGGGGAAGCGGGAATGAGCAGTACTTC
TRBJ2-3 TRBV9 NA few CASSVEGTPITDTQYF TGTGCCAGCAGCGTAGAGGGGACACCGATTACAGATACGCAGTATTTT
TRBJ2-1 TRBV12-3/TRBV12-4 TRBD2 NA CASSLAKRAGRNEQFF TGTGCCAGCAGTTTAGCCAAACGAGCGGGAAGGAATGAGCAGTTCTTC